The sequence of this T cell receptor (beta chain) was determined in a study of shared clonotypes between healthy human individuals. The CDR3 contains 13 residues. The method was immunoSEQ multiplex PCR; TCRdb's version includes in-frame clones alone and lacks a portion of them. The table has more than 2,000,000 clones, approximately 92% seen once; the top ten hold about 0.13%. Sequenced sample: naive CD4+ T cells sorted from blood. Subset indicated: CD45RA+ positively selected. The sequence was obtained from a man between 18 and 35 years old in good health. V usage is TRBV21-1 and J usage is TRBJ2-7; the D call of TRBD1 is as the table states it, not checked on the DNA. TRBV21-1 is a recognized pseudogene. CDR3 coding DNA: TGTGCCAGCAGCAAGGACAGGGGGCGCACATCGTACTTC. Encoded protein: CASSKDRGRTSYF.